The entry below describes one T cell receptor beta chain. Its antigen remains unidentified. A much larger clonotype is one base distant, so this may be a read error. The sample contains more than one DNA sequence encoding this CDR3. Sequenced by immunoSEQ multiplex PCR; TCRdb stores in-frame clones only, minus some. The sample has about 460,000 clones; roughly three quarters are singletons. This entry is derived from a study of shared clonotypes between healthy human individuals. Study-wide results and caveats: The study drew on few donors, limiting represented genetic and exposure-history diversity.

The germline gives CDR1 SGHRS, CDR2 YFSETQ. The CDR3 is 16 amino acids. Participating donors were healthy, HIV-negative adults free of recent acute infections or vaccinations. The chain couples TRBV5-1 to TRBJ2-2; possible D gene TRBD1, 6 bases. The specimen sequenced was PBMCs. The source of this sequence is a woman in her 40s in good health. Some clones in this sample may be carry-over from other donors' samples. This CDR3 reads CASHLGASEFTGELFF. The CDR3 bases are TGCGCCAGCCATCTGGGGGCCTCTGAGTTCACCGGGGAGCTGTTCTTT.